This is a list of T cell receptor beta chains from one sample in a study of blood T cell repertoires in COVID-19. Sequencing was performed with immunoSEQ multiplex PCR; in TCRdb, only in-frame clones are kept and a portion is missing. The table shows roughly 300,000 clones, with roughly 90% occurring only once. Sequenced material: PBMCs or T cells enriched from blood (not recorded which). All receptors come from a woman aged 25 to 39 who had recovered from COVID-19. The CDR3 runs from the conserved cysteine through the conserved F or W. D genes are given only for firm matches. Some rows have no size entry. The others give once, few or many, or a class for an expanded clone.

.	TRBV27	.	TRBJ2-1	TGTGCCAGCAGTTTATCGCTAACAGGGCGAGGGTACAATGAGCAGTTCTTC	CASSLSLTGRGYNEQFF
few	TRBV6-5	.	TRBJ1-2	TGTGCCAGCAGTTATACGACTTACGGAGATGGCTACACCTTC	CASSYTTYGDGYTF
.	TRBV5-4	.	TRBJ2-7	TGTGCCAGCAGCTTCTCTGCGGAACAACGCTACGAGCAGTACTTC	CASSFSAEQRYEQYF
.	TRBV5-1	TRBD1	TRBJ2-3	TGCGCCAGCAGAAGACAGGGTAGCACAGATACGCAGTATTTT	CASRRQGSTDTQYF
once	TRBV29-1	.	TRBJ2-7	TGCAGCGTTGAAGATGAGGTAGCGTACGAGCAGTACTTC	CSVEDEVAYEQYF
.	TRBV7-6	TRBD2	TRBJ2-3	TGTGCCAGCAGCTTGGGGCTTCTAGCGGGGGGATTGAGTGGCACAGATACGCAGTATTTT	CASSLGLLAGGLSGTDTQYF
.	TRBV13	TRBD1	TRBJ1-3	TGTGCCAGCAGCTTAGGCCAGGCAGGGGGCGAAAACACCATATATTTT	CASSLGQAGGENTIYF
.	TRBV4-2	TRBD2	TRBJ2-7	TGTGCCAGCAGCCCACTAGCGGGGGGGGCCTCCTACGAGCAGTACTTC	CASSPLAGGASYEQYF
once	TRBV19	TRBD1	TRBJ1-6	TGTGCCAGTTATCCCGGGACAGGGGCTCCTCTTAATTCACCCCTCCACTTT	CASYPGTGAPLNSPLHF
.	TRBV9	.	TRBJ2-7	TGTGCCAGCAGCGTAGGGTCGGGGATGGACCGCTCCGAGCAGTACTTC	CASSVGSGMDRSEQYF
.	TRBV5-1	.	TRBJ2-1	TGCGCCAGCAGCTTGGGGAGCTCCTACAATGAGCAGTTCTTC	CASSLGSSYNEQFF
.	TRBV9	TRBD1	TRBJ1-2	TGTGCCAGCAGCGGGGCTCGGACAGGGACTGTCTTC	CASSGARTGTVF
.	TRBV11-2	.	TRBJ2-7	TGTGCCAGCAGCTTAGCGGACAAGACAAACTACGAGCAGTACTTC	CASSLADKTNYEQYF
.	TRBV7-9	TRBD1	TRBJ2-3	TGTGCCAGCAGCAGAACTACCGGGACAGGGGCGAGCACAGATACGCAGTATTTT	CASSRTTGTGASTDTQYF
.	TRBV4-3	.	TRBJ2-1	TGCGCCAGCAGCAAGGGGTCGGCGTTAGCGGTTAATGAGCAGTTCTTC	CASSKGSALAVNEQFF
once	TRBV4-3	.	TRBJ2-7	TGCGCCAGCAGCCAAGATATCCAGGGCGCGTACGAGCAGTACTTC	CASSQDIQGAYEQYF
.	TRBV5-1	TRBD1	TRBJ1-3	TGCGCCAGCAGCCCCCGAACAGGGGGCGCGGCTGGAAACACCATATATTTT	CASSPRTGGAAGNTIYF
.	TRBV9	.	TRBJ1-4	TGTGCCAGCAGCGCCGAACAGGGTTCTAATGAAAAACTGTTTTTT	CASSAEQGSNEKLFF
.	TRBV5-8	.	TRBJ1-4	TGTGCCAGCAGCGCACTAGAAAAACTGTTTTTT	CASSALEKLFF
.	TRBV12-3/TRBV12-4	.	TRBJ1-1	TGTGCCAGCAGTTTACCAGGGAACACTGAAGCTTTCTTT	CASSLPGNTEAFF
.	TRBV18	.	TRBJ2-1	TGTGCCAGCTCATCCGGAGCAATTAATGAGCAGTTCTTC	CASSSGAINEQFF
.	TRBV9	TRBD2	TRBJ2-7	TGTGCCAGCAGCGTCTCGGGGGGCTCCTACGAGCAGTACTTC	CASSVSGGSYEQYF
.	TRBV10-1	.	TRBJ1-6	TGCGCCAGCAGTGAGCCGCCGTTGTGGGGGGAGAATTCACCCCTCCACTTT	CASSEPPLWGENSPLHF
once	TRBV30	TRBD1	TRBJ1-1	TGTGCCTGGAGGGACAGGGTGAACACTGAAGCTTTCTTT	CAWRDRVNTEAFF
.	TRBV5-8	TRBD1	TRBJ2-1	TGTGCCAGCAGCTTGGAGGGGGCTGGCTCCAATTACAATGAGCAGTTCTTC	CASSLEGAGSNYNEQFF
.	TRBV6-5	.	TRBJ1-1	TGTGCCAGCAGTTATCAGGATCGTACTGAAGCTTTCTTT	CASSYQDRTEAFF
once	TRBV5-6	TRBD1	TRBJ1-1	TGTGCCAGCAGCTACCGACAGGGGCAGGGCACTGAAGCTTTCTTT	CASSYRQGQGTEAFF
once	TRBV5-1	TRBD1	TRBJ1-3	TGCGCCAGCAGCCTCCTAATGACAGGGCTGGGAAACACCATATATTTT	CASSLLMTGLGNTIYF
few	TRBV12-3/TRBV12-4	TRBD1	TRBJ1-1	TGTGCCAGCAGCGAACAGGGGTTCACTGAAGCTTTCTTT	CASSEQGFTEAFF
.	TRBV7-2	TRBD2	TRBJ2-5	TGTGCCAGCAGCCCTCTAGGACTAGCGGGGGGTGTCGGAGAGACCCAGTACTTC	CASSPLGLAGGVGETQYF
once	TRBV19	.	TRBJ1-3	TGTGCCACGGGACTTGGAAACACCATATATTTT	CATGLGNTIYF
once	TRBV30	.	TRBJ1-2	TGTGCCTGTACAGGGATTAACTATGGCTACACCTTC	CACTGINYGYTF
.	TRBV28	.	TRBJ1-5	TGTGCCAGCAGTTTCAGGGATAGCAATCAGCCCCAGCATTTT	CASSFRDSNQPQHF
.	TRBV15	TRBD2	TRBJ2-3	TGTGCCACCAGCAGAGGTATAGCGGGGACAAGCACAGATACGCAGTATTTT	CATSRGIAGTSTDTQYF
.	TRBV7-2	TRBD1	TRBJ2-1	TGTGCCAGCAGCCCAAGGACAGGGAGCTCCTACAATGAGCAGTTCTTC	CASSPRTGSSYNEQFF
.	TRBV10-3	.	TRBJ1-2	TGTGCCATCAGTGAGTCGGCAGGATCTAACTATGGCTACACCTTC	CAISESAGSNYGYTF
once	TRBV7-2	.	TRBJ1-2	TGTGCCAGCAGCTTATTAAGAGAAAACTATGGCTACACCTTC	CASSLLRENYGYTF
.	TRBV7-8	.	TRBJ1-1	TGTGCCAGCAGCGCTTCCACAGTGAACACTGAAGCTTTCTTT	CASSASTVNTEAFF
.	TRBV18	.	TRBJ1-1	TGTGCCAGCTCACCCAAGAGCAACACTGAAGCTTTCTTT	CASSPKSNTEAFF
.	TRBV30	TRBD1	TRBJ2-5	TGTGCCTGGAGGGACAGGGGAGGGGAGACCCAGTACTTC	CAWRDRGGETQYF
.	TRBV20-1	.	TRBJ1-3	TGCAGTGCTAGTTCCCCAACAGGCTCTGGAAACACCATATATTTT	CSASSPTGSGNTIYF
.	TRBV30	TRBD2	TRBJ2-2	TGTGCCTGGAGTTTTAGCGGGGGGGACACCGGGGAGCTGTTTTTT	CAWSFSGGDTGELFF
.	TRBV27	TRBD1	TRBJ2-1	TGTGCCAGCAGTTTCCTCGACAGGGATGAGCAGTTCTTC	CASSFLDRDEQFF
.	TRBV28	TRBD1	TRBJ2-2	TGTGCCACCACGCGAGACAGGGGTTCACACACCGGGGAGCTGTTTTTT	CATTRDRGSHTGELFF